This TCR beta chain came from a study of cytomegalovirus exposure and HLA in healthy donors. General study points: The later analysis indicated that the majority of CMV-associated TCR beta chains appeared HLA-restricted.

Trimming removed 0 bases from V and 5 bases from J; junction bases left unmatched: 6. The germline V gene encodes CDR1 SGHNT and CDR2 YYREEE (reference sequence). The CDR3 extends over 16 amino acids. PCR primers comprised 60 Vbeta and 13 Jbeta primers. Source study methods: There were 80 million or so unique TCR beta chains by a later count, and some 11 million of them were shared. Sequenced by immunoSEQ multiplex PCR; TCRdb stores in-frame clones only, minus some. V and J calls and clone size come straight from that table; D and trimming were deduced from the DNA. The profile shows some 150,000 clones, around nine tenths of them singletons. Points on this clone: What it binds is unknown.

The sample was PBMCs. The genes are TRBV5-4 and TRBJ2-1, with 9 bases fitting TRBD2. The sequence was obtained from a woman in her 30s in good health and CMV-seronegative. CDR3 protein: CASSLGLPSGDNEQFF. CDR3 sequence (DNA): TGTGCCAGCAGCTTGGGGCTGCCTAGCGGGGACAATGAGCAGTTCTTC.